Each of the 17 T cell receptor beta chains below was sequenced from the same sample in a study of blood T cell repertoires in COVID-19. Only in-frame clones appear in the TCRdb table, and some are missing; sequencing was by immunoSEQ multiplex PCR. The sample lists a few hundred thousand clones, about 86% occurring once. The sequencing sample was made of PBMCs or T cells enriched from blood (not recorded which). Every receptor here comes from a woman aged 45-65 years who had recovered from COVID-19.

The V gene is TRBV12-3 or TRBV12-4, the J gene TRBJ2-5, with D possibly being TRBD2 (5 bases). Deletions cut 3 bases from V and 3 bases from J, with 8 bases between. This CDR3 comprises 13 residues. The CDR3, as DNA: TGTGCCAGCAGTTTTCGGAGGAAAGAGACCCAGTACTTC. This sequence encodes CASSFRRKETQYF.

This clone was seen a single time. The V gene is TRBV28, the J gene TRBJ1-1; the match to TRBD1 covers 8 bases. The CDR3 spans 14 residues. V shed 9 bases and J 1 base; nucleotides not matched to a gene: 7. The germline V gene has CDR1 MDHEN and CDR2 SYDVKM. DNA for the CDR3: TGTGCCAGTAAACCGGGACAGGAGAACACTGAAGCTTTCTTT. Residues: CASKPGQENTEAFF.

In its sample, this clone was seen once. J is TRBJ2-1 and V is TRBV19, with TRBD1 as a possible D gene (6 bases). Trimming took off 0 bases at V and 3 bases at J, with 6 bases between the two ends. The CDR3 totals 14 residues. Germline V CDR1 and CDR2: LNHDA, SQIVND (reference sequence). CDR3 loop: CASSIEDSYNEQFF. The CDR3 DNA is TGTGCCAGTAGTATAGAGGACAGCTACAATGAGCAGTTCTTC. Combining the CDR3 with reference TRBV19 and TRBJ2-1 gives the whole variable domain DGGITQSPKYLFRKEGQNVTLSCEQNLNHDAMYWYRQDPGQGLRLIYYSQIVNDFQKGDIAEGYSVSREKKESFPLTVTSAQKNPTAFYLCASSIEDSYNEQFFGPGTRLTVL.

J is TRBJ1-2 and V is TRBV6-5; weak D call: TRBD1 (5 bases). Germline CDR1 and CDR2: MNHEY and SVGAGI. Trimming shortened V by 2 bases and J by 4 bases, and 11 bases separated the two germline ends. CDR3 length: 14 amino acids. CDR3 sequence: CASSYRQRSYGYTF. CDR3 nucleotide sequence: TGTGCCAGCAGTTACCGACAGCGATCCTATGGCTACACCTTC.

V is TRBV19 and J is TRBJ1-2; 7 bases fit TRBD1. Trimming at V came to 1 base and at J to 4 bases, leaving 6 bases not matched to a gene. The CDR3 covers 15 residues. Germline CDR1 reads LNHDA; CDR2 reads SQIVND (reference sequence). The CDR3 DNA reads TGTGCCAGTAGTATAGGACAGGGAAGAAGCTATGGCTACACCTTC. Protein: CASSIGQGRSYGYTF.

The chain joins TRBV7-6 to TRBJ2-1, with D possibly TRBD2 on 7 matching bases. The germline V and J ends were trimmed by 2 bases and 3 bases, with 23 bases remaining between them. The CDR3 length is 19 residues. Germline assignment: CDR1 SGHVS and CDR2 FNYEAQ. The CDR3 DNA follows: TGTGCCAGCAGCTTAACCGGACTAACGGGGGGCTCGGACTACAATGAGCAGTTCTTC. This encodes CASSLTGLTGGSDYNEQFF. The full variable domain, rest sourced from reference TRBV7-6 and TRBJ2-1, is GAGVSQSPRYKVTKRGQDVALRCDPISGHVSLYWYRQALGQGPEFLTYFNYEAQQDKSGLPNDRFSAERPEGSISTLTIQRTEQRDSAMYRCASSLTGLTGGSDYNEQFFGPGTRLTVL.

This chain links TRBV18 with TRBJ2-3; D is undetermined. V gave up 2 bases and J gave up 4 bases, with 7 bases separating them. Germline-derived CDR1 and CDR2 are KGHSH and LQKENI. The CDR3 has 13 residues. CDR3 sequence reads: CASSPGGADTQYF. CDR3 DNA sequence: TGTGCCAGCTCACCAGGCGGAGCAGATACGCAGTATTTT. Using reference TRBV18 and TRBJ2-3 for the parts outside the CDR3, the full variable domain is NAGVMQNPRHLVRRRGQEARLRCSPMKGHSHVYWYRQLPEEGLKFMVYLQKENIIDESGMPKERFSAEFPKEGPSILRIQQVVRGDSAAYFCASSPGGADTQYFGPGTRLTVL.

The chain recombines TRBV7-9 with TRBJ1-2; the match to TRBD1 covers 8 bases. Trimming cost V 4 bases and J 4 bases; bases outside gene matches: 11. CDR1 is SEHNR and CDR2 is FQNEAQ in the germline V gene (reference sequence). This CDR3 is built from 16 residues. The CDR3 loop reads CASSSNQGAVIYGYTF. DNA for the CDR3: TGTGCCAGCAGCTCGAATCAGGGGGCCGTGATCTATGGCTACACCTTC.

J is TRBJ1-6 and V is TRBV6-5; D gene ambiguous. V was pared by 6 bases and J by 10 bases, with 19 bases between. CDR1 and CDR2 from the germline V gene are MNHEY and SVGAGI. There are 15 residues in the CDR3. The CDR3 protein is CASSPWEGGSSPLHF. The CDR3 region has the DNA TGTGCCAGCAGCCCCTGGGAGGGTGGCTCCTCACCCCTCCACTTT.

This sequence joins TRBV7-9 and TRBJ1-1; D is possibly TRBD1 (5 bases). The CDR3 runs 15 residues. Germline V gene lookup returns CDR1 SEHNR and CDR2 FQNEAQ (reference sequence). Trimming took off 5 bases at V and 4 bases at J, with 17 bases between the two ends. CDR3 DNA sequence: TGTGCCAGCAGCCCAAGGGACTCGCAGGTCACTGAAGCTTTCTTT. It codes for CASSPRDSQVTEAFF.

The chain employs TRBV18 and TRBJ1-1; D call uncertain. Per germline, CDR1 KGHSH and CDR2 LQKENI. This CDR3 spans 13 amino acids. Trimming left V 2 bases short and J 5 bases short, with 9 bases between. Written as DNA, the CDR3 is TGTGCCAGCTCACCATCGCTGGAGACTGAAGCTTTCTTT. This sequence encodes CASSPSLETEAFF.

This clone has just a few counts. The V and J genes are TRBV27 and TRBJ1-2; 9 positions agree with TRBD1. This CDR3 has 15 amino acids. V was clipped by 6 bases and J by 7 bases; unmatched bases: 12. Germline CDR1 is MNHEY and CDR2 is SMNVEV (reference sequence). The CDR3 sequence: CASRVTGGTSVGYTF. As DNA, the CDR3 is TGTGCCAGCAGAGTGACAGGGGGTACTAGCGTTGGCTACACCTTC.

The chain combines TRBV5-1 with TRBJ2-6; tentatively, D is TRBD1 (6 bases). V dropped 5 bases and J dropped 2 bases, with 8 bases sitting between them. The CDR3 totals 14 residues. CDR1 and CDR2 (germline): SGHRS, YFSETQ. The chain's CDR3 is CASRQGAGANVLTF. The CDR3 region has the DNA TGCGCCAGCAGACAGGGAGCTGGGGCCAACGTCCTGACTTTC.

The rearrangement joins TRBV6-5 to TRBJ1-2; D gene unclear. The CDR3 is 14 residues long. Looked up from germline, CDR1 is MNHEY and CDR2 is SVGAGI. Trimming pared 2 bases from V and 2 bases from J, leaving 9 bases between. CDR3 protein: CASSYGQENYGYTF. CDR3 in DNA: TGTGCCAGCAGTTACGGTCAGGAAAACTATGGCTACACCTTC.

CDR3 in DNA: TGCGCCAGCAGCCTACAGGGGGCCGGGGAGACCCAGTACTTC. Its translation is CASSLQGAGETQYF. The chain is built from TRBV5-1 and TRBJ2-5, with 9 bases identical to TRBD1. Germline-derived CDR1 and CDR2 are SGHRS and YFSETQ. The V segment lost 4 bases and the J segment 5 bases; nucleotides outside the gene matches: 6. This CDR3 spans 14 amino acids.

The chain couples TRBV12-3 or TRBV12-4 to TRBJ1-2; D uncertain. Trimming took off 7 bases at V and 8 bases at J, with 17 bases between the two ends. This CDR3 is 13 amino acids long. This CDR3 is CASTTGVGLGYTF. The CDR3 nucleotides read TGTGCCAGCACCACGGGAGTTGGGCTAGGCTACACCTTC.

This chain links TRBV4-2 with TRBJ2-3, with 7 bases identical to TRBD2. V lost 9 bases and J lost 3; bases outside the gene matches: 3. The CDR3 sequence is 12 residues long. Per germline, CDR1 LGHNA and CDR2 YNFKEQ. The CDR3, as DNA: TGTGCCAGTTCACTAGCGACAGATACGCAGTATTTT. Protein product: CASSLATDTQYF.